These 32 T cell receptor beta chains originate from one sample sequenced in a study of early T cells in non-severe SARS-CoV-2 infection. MiXCR, run by TCRdb on the 5' RACE reads, gives a single entry per CDR3 protein. The table records tens of thousands of distinct CDR3 sequences, over 7% of them present only once. Material: whole blood. All receptors come from an adult who was a healthcare worker with PCR-confirmed SARS-CoV-2 infection or an uninfected control (not recorded which).

This clonotype came up a few times. The chain joins TRBV7-2 to TRBJ2-3; 7 positions agree with TRBD2. Trimming cost V 6 bases and J 0 bases; bases outside gene matches: 0. Germline lookup yields CDR1 SGHTA and CDR2 FQGNSA. The CDR3 contains 13 residues. The CDR3 DNA reads as TGTGCCAGCAGGCGGGGGAGCACAGATACGCAGTATTTT. This encodes CASRRGSTDTQYF.

This chain links TRBV12-3 or TRBV12-4 with TRBJ1-1; D is undetermined. V shed 5 bases and J shed 3 bases, with 10 bases lying between them. The CDR3 extends over 13 amino acids. CDR3 nucleotides: TGTGCCAGCAGTCCGGGGATTCACACTGAAGCTTTCTTT. Translating it yields CASSPGIHTEAFF.

This clonotype was found many times. This chain links TRBV10-3 with TRBJ2-5; 11 bases map to TRBD2. The germline V gene has CDR1 ENHRY and CDR2 SYGVKD. There are 16 residues in the CDR3. After removal of 5 bases from V and 5 bases from J, the junction contained 10 bases not matched to a gene. For the CDR3, the DNA is TGTGCCATCAGTTCAGGGACTAGCGGAGACGGTGAGACCCAGTACTTC. The encoded protein is CAISSGTSGDGETQYF.

The chain uses TRBV3-1 and TRBJ2-2; D might be TRBD1 or TRBD2, each matching 5 bases. CDR1 LGHDT and CDR2 YNNKEL come from the germline V gene (reference sequence). This CDR3 comprises 15 residues. Deletions cut 3 bases from V and 1 base from J, with 9 bases between. In DNA, the CDR3 is TGTGCCAGCAGCCAGGGGACGTTGAACACCGGGGAGCTGTTTTTT. Translated: CASSQGTLNTGELFF.

This clonotype showed up just a few times. This sequence joins TRBV3-1 and TRBJ2-7, with TRBD1 identical over 8 bases. Germline CDR1 is LGHDT and CDR2 is YNNKEL (reference sequence). V shed 2 bases and J 2 bases; nucleotides not matched to a gene: 2. This CDR3 is 14 amino acids long. The CDR3 sequence is CASSQRQGPYEQYF. For the CDR3, the DNA is TGTGCCAGCAGCCAACGACAGGGGCCCTACGAGCAGTACTTC.

This clonotype has ten or more counts. The V and J genes are TRBV6-6 and TRBJ1-6; D is ambiguous. The V gene's germline CDR1 is MNHNY and CDR2 SVGAGI (reference sequence). Between the trimmed V and J ends, which lost 0 bases and 10 bases, there was a span of 13 bases. The CDR3 consists of 15 residues. Here the CDR3 reads CASSYSGGSRSPLHF. The CDR3, as DNA: TGTGCCAGCAGTTACTCTGGCGGGTCGCGATCACCCCTCCACTTT.

This chain uses TRBV7-2 with TRBJ2-7; D unclear. The V end lost 5 bases, the J end lost 1 base, and 9 bases lay between the germline ends. CDR3 length: 13 residues. Germline loops: CDR1 SGHTA, CDR2 FQGNSA. The CDR3 loop is CASSLGKSYEQYF. The CDR3, as DNA: TGTGCCAGCAGCCTGGGAAAATCCTACGAGCAGTACTTC.

In its sample, this clonotype was seen many times. The CDR3 loop reads CASSFGSARSPLHF. As DNA, the CDR3 is TGTGCCAGCAGTTTCGGGTCAGCCAGATCACCCCTCCACTTT. The rearrangement joins TRBV12-3 or TRBV12-4 to TRBJ1-6; D not resolved. CDR3 length equals 14 residues. The V end lost 3 bases, the J end lost 10 bases, and 13 bases lay between the germline ends.

The chain is built from TRBV7-9 and TRBJ2-3; D not resolved. CDR3 size: 14 residues. Germline lookup yields CDR1 SEHNR and CDR2 FQNEAQ (reference sequence). V lost 6 bases and J lost 1, with 11 bases in between. CDR3 protein: CASSPSIRTDTQYF. The CDR3 DNA reads TGTGCCAGCAGTCCGTCGATCCGCACAGATACGCAGTATTTT. The entire variable domain, with the rest obtained from reference TRBV7-9 and TRBJ2-3, is as follows: DTGVSQNPRHKITKRGQNVTFRCDPISEHNRLYWYRQTLGQGPEFLTYFQNEAQLEKSRLLSDRFSAERPKGSFSTLEIQRTEQGDSAMYLCASSPSIRTDTQYFGPGTRLTVL.

This clonotype was seen a few times. The V gene is TRBV27, the J gene TRBJ2-1; TRBD2 is a possible D gene (5 bases). The CDR3 is made up of 14 amino acids. V lost 4 bases to trimming and J lost 8 bases, with 15 bases between them. Looked up from germline, CDR1 is MNHEY and CDR2 is SMNVEV (reference sequence). DNA for the CDR3: TGTGCCAGCAGTTCCCGGGAACCCCGAGATGAGCAGTTCTTC. Its protein product is CASSSREPRDEQFF.

The table lists this clonotype with many counts. The chain recombines TRBV5-5 with TRBJ2-1; TRBD1 might be the D (5 bases). The CDR3 runs 15 residues. Trimming pared 0 bases from V and 6 bases from J, leaving 13 bases between. Germline V lookup: CDR1 SGHKS, CDR2 YYEKEE (reference sequence). The CDR3 DNA reads TGTGCCAGCAGCTTGGCGGTGGGGCAACTCAATGAGCAGTTCTTC. Translated: CASSLAVGQLNEQFF.

In its sample, this clonotype was seen a few times. The rearrangement joins TRBV18 to TRBJ2-6; 9 nucleotides match TRBD1. After removal of 6 bases from V and 0 bases from J, the junction contained 9 bases not matched to a gene. The germline V gene encodes CDR1 KGHSH and CDR2 LQKENI. This CDR3 spans 18 amino acids. The DNA for the CDR3 is TGTGCCAGCTCTCCGGGACAGGGAACTCTCTCTGGGGCCAACGTCCTGACTTTC. This sequence encodes CASSPGQGTLSGANVLTF.

The genes are TRBV6-2 or TRBV6-3 and TRBJ2-5; D possibly matches TRBD1 or TRBD2 (5 bases each). CDR1 MNHEY and CDR2 SVGEGT come from the germline V gene. The CDR3 is made up of 16 amino acids. V gave up 4 bases and J gave up 4 bases, with 19 bases separating them. The DNA for the CDR3 is TGTGCCAGCAGTTGGGCTGACGGGGCGCCCCCAGAGACCCAGTACTTC. It is translated as CASSWADGAPPETQYF.

J is TRBJ2-2 and V is TRBV12-3 or TRBV12-4; no clear D. V lost 0 bases, J lost 7 bases, and 3 bases lay in between. The CDR3 is 12 residues long. CDR3 nucleotides: TGTGCCAGCAGTTTAGCGAACGGGGAGCTGTTTTTT. It encodes CASSLANGELFF.

This clonotype was seen many times. This chain uses TRBV6-1 with TRBJ2-7, with TRBD1 matching over 7 bases. J gave up 4 bases and V 10 bases, and 7 bases lay outside the gene matches. Germline V CDR1 and CDR2: MNHNS, SASEGT. This CDR3 has 12 amino acids. The CDR3 is CATRTGQYEQYF. The CDR3 bases are TGTGCCACCCGGACAGGTCAATACGAGCAGTACTTC.

This clonotype showed up many times. This chain uses TRBV4-1 with TRBJ2-1; D remains ambiguous. Germline loops: CDR1 MGHRA, CDR2 YSYEKL. Trimming cost V 1 base and J 1 base, with 8 bases left between them. This CDR3 comprises 15 residues. DNA for the CDR3: TGCGCCAGCAGCCAAGTAGGGTCTTCCTACAATGAGCAGTTCTTC. Protein sequence: CASSQVGSSYNEQFF.

This clonotype came up a few times. The gene calls are TRBV19 and TRBJ1-2; 7 bases map to TRBD1. Germline CDR1 reads LNHDA; CDR2 reads SQIVND (reference sequence). J was trimmed by 5 bases and V by 1 base; bases with no gene match: 1. CDR3 size: 13 residues. The CDR3 DNA is TGTGCCAGTAGTATAGGGACAGGTTATGGCTACACCTTC. This gives the protein CASSIGTGYGYTF.

This clonotype has ten or more counts. The chain uses TRBV29-1 and TRBJ2-7, with 7 bases aligning to TRBD1. V dropped 5 bases and J dropped 5; count of bases not matched to a gene: 9. The CDR3 has 13 amino acids. Germline V gene lookup returns CDR1 SQVTM and CDR2 ANQGSEA. The CDR3 DNA follows: TGCAGCGTTCGCCGGGACAGCACACACGAGCAGTACTTC. This encodes CSVRRDSTHEQYF.

Only a few counts were recorded for this clonotype. J is TRBJ2-5 and V is TRBV5-1; no reliable D call. Germline V lookup: CDR1 SGHRS, CDR2 YFSETQ. With 6 bases removed from V and 2 bases from J, the gap between germline ends came to 11 bases. The CDR3 has 13 residues. The CDR3 protein is CASNLSGQETQYF. The CDR3, as DNA: TGCGCCAGCAATCTGTCAGGACAAGAGACCCAGTACTTC.

This clonotype has a handful of counts. V gene TRBV21-1 combines with J gene TRBJ1-6; the table's D call, TRBD1, has no DNA check behind it. TRBV21-1 is described as a pseudogene. The CDR3 length is 16 residues. CDR3 bases: TGTGCCAGCAGCAAAATCGGACAGGGAGGCCATTCACCCCTCCACTTT. It translates to CASSKIGQGGHSPLHF.

The sample holds many counts of this clonotype. The chain links TRBV3-1 to TRBJ2-1; 9 bases fit TRBD2. CDR1 is LGHDT, CDR2 YNNKEL, per germline (reference sequence). The ends lost 4 bases at V and 6 bases at J; junction bases unmatched: 4. CDR3 length: 14 residues. The CDR3 DNA reads as TGTGCCAGCAGCCGATTAGCGGGGGCCAATGAGCAGTTCTTC. It translates to CASSRLAGANEQFF.

This chain uses TRBV5-6 with TRBJ1-4, with D unclear. CDR1 and CDR2 (germline): SGHDT, YYEEEE. The CDR3 covers 17 residues. V was trimmed by 5 bases and J by 1 base, leaving 18 bases between them. In nucleotides, the CDR3 is TGTGCCAGCAGTTCTGGGGAGCTTCCGATAACTAATGAAAAACTGTTTTTT. Protein sequence: CASSSGELPITNEKLFF.

The chain uses TRBV10-3 and TRBJ2-2, with 7 bases that match TRBD2. V trimming: 4 bases; J trimming: 6 bases; junction bases outside the gene matches: 8. Germline loops: CDR1 ENHRY, CDR2 SYGVKD. The CDR3 runs to 15 residues. The CDR3, as DNA: TGTGCCATCAGTGTTGGAGGACTAGGGGCCGGGGAGCTGTTTTTT. Amino acid sequence: CAISVGGLGAGELFF.

Ten or more counts support this clonotype. This chain joins TRBV12-3 or TRBV12-4 and TRBJ1-1; no definite D call. CDR3 length: 12 residues. The V gene lost 8 bases and the J gene lost 4 bases, with 11 bases spanning the gap. The CDR3 loop is CASALPPTEAFF. CDR3 DNA: TGTGCCAGCGCCCTACCCCCCACTGAAGCTTTCTTT.

A few counts support this clonotype. The chain is built from TRBV18 and TRBJ2-3; D remains ambiguous. From germline, CDR1 is KGHSH and CDR2 LQKENI. V was shortened by 5 bases and J by 0 bases, with 18 bases between the two germline ends. The CDR3 contains 17 residues. CDR3 loop: CASSTTIRSSSTDTQYF. For the CDR3, the DNA is TGTGCCAGCTCAACCACGATTCGCTCATCTAGCACAGATACGCAGTATTTT. The complete variable domain, with remaining parts taken from reference TRBV18 and TRBJ2-3, reads NAGVMQNPRHLVRRRGQEARLRCSPMKGHSHVYWYRQLPEEGLKFMVYLQKENIIDESGMPKERFSAEFPKEGPSILRIQQVVRGDSAAYFCASSTTIRSSSTDTQYFGPGTRLTVL.

This sequence joins TRBV5-4 and TRBJ2-7; the D call may be TRBD1 or TRBD2 (6 bases each). Germline assignment: CDR1 SGHNT and CDR2 YYREEE (reference sequence). Trimming shortened V by 3 bases and J by 7 bases, and 17 bases separated the two germline ends. CDR3 length: 14 residues. This CDR3 reads CASSSGGLGFEQYF. In nucleotides, the CDR3 is TGTGCCAGCAGCTCCGGGGGCCTCGGATTTGAGCAGTACTTC.

This clonotype was seen at least ten times. The V gene is TRBV10-3, the J gene TRBJ1-5, with D maybe TRBD1 (6 bases). The V end lost 4 bases, the J end lost 7 bases, and 14 bases lay between the germline ends. The CDR3 loop spans 14 amino acids. Germline V gene lookup returns CDR1 ENHRY and CDR2 SYGVKD. The chain's CDR3 is CAISAQGTGQPQHF. CDR3 coding DNA: TGTGCCATCAGTGCACAGGGAACGGGGCAGCCCCAGCATTTT.

This chain uses TRBV5-4 with TRBJ2-5; D is ambiguous. V shed 3 bases and J shed 2 bases, with 17 bases lying between them. CDR1 and CDR2 (germline): SGHNT, YYREEE (reference sequence). The CDR3 is 16 amino acids. The CDR3 reads CASSSRRDPHQETQYF. CDR3 DNA sequence: TGTGCCAGCAGCTCCCGTAGAGACCCTCATCAAGAGACCCAGTACTTC.

This clonotype has only a few counts. This rearrangement joins TRBV4-2 to TRBJ2-7, with D tentatively TRBD1 (5 bases). The CDR3 has 15 amino acids. Trimming pared 0 bases from V and 3 bases from J, leaving 12 bases between. The germline gives CDR1 LGHNA, CDR2 YNFKEQ. The CDR3 DNA reads TGTGCCAGCAGCCAAGACTATGGGCAGGGCTACGAGCAGTACTTC. Residues: CASSQDYGQGYEQYF.

The chain combines TRBV19 with TRBJ1-2, with 7 bases that match TRBD1. Germline V gene lookup returns CDR1 LNHDA and CDR2 SQIVND (reference sequence). This CDR3 is built from 14 residues. After removal of 3 bases from V and 8 bases from J, the junction contained 9 bases not matched to a gene. The CDR3 coding sequence is TGTGCCAGTAGTATCGAGACAGGGAGCAGCGGCTACACCTTC. This sequence encodes CASSIETGSSGYTF.

In its sample, this clonotype was seen a few times. The chain has TRBV7-8 and TRBJ2-3; D is perhaps TRBD2 (6 bases). Germline CDR1 and CDR2: SGHVS and FQNEAQ. The CDR3 length is 16 residues. V shed 4 bases and J shed 4 bases, with 18 bases lying between them. This CDR3 is CASSSRLVSLPDTQYF. DNA of the CDR3: TGTGCCAGCAGCTCCCGACTAGTCAGCCTCCCAGATACGCAGTATTTT.

The J gene is TRBJ2-6, the V gene TRBV3-1; D uncertain. This CDR3 comprises 16 residues. CDR1 and CDR2 from the germline V gene are LGHDT and YNNKEL (reference sequence). V lost 1 base to trimming and J lost 0 bases, with 7 bases between them. The CDR3 sequence: CASSQGRASGANVLTF. CDR3 nucleotides: TGTGCCAGCAGCCAAGGGAGAGCCTCTGGGGCCAACGTCCTGACTTTC.